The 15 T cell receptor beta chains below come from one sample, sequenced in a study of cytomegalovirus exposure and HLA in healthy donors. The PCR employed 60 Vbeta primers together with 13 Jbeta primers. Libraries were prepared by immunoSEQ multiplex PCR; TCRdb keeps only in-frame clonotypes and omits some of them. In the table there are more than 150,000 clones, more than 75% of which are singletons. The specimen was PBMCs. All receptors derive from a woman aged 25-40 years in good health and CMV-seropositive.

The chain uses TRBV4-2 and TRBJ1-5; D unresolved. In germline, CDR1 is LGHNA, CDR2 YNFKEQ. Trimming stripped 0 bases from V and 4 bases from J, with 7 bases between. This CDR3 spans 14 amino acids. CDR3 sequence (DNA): TGTGCCAGCAGCCAAGACGCGGGAAATCAGCCCCAGCATTTT. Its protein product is CASSQDAGNQPQHF.

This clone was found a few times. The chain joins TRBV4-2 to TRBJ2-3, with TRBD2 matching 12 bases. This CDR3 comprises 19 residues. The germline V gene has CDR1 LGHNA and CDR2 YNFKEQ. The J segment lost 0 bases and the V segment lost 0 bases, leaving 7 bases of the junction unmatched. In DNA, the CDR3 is TGTGCCAGCAGCCAAGATGTGTCTAGCGGGGGGGTGAGCACAGATACGCAGTATTTT. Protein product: CASSQDVSSGGVSTDTQYF.

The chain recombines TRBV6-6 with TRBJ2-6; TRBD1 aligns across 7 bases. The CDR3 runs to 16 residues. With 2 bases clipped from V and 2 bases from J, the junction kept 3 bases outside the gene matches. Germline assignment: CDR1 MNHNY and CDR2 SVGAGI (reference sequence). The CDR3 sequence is CASSYITGAGANVLTF. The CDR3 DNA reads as TGTGCCAGCAGTTACATTACAGGGGCTGGGGCCAACGTCCTGACTTTC.

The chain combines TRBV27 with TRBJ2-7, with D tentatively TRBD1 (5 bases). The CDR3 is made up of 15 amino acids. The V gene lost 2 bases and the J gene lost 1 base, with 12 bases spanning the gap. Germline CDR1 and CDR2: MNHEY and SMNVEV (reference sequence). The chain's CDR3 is CASSLGRVGSYEQYF. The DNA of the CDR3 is TGTGCCAGCAGTTTAGGCAGGGTGGGATCCTACGAGCAGTACTTC.

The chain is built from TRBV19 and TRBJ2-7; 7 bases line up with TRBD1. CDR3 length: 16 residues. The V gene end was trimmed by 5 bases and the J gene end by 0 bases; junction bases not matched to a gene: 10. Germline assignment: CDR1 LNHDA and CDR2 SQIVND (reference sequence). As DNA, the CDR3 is TGTGCCAGTAGTCGGCCCCGGACAGGCGGCTCCTACGAGCAGTACTTC. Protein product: CASSRPRTGGSYEQYF. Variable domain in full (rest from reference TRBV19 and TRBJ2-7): DGGITQSPKYLFRKEGQNVTLSCEQNLNHDAMYWYRQDPGQGLRLIYYSQIVNDFQKGDIAEGYSVSREKKESFPLTVTSAQKNPTAFYLCASSRPRTGGSYEQYFGPGTRLTVT.

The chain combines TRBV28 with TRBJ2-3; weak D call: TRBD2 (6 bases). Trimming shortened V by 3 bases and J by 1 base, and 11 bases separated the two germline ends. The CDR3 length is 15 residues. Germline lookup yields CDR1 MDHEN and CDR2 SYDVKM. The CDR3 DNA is TGTGCCAGCAGTTTGTGGGGGGTTGGCACAGATACGCAGTATTTT. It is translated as CASSLWGVGTDTQYF.

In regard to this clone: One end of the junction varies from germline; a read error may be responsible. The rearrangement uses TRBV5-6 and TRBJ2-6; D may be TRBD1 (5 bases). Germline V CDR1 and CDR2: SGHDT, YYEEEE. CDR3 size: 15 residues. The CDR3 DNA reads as TGTGCCAGCAGCTCTTATAGCTCTGGGGCCAACGGCCTGACTTTC. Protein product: CASSSYSSGANGLTF.

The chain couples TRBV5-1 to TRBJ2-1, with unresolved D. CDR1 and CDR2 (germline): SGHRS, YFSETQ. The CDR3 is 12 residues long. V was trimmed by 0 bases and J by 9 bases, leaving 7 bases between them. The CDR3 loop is CASSLDGREQFF. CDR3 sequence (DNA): TGCGCCAGCAGCTTGGATGGGCGTGAGCAGTTCTTC.

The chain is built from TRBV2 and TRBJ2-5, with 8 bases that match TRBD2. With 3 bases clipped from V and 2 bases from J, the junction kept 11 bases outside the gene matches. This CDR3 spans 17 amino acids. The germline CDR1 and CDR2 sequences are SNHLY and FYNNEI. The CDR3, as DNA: TGTGCCAGCAGTGAGGAGCGGGGGCTAGGGTATCAAGAGACCCAGTACTTC. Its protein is CASSEERGLGYQETQYF.

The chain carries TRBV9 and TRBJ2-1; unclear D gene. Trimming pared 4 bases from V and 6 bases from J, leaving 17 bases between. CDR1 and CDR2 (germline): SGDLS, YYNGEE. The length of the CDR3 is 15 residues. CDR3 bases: TGTGCCAGCAGCATTGCGGCGAGGAACGGCAATGAGCAGTTCTTC. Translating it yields CASSIAARNGNEQFF.

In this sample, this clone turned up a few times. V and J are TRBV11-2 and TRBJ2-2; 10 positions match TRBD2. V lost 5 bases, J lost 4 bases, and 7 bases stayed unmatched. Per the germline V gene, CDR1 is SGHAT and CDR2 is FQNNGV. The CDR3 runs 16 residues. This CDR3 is CASSLRSGGATGELFF. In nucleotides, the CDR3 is TGTGCCAGCAGCCTCCGGAGCGGGGGGGCCACCGGGGAGCTGTTTTTT.

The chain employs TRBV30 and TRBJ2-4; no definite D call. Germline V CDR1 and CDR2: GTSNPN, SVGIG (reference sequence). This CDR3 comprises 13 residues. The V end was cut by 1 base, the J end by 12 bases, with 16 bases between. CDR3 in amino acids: CAWSAPILRSQYF. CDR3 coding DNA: TGTGCCTGGAGTGCTCCCATTCTGCGGAGTCAGTACTTC.

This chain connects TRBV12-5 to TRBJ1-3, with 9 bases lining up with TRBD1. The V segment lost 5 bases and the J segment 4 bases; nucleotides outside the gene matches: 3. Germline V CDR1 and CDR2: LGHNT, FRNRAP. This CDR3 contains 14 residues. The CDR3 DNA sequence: TGTGCTAGTGGTACCGGGACAGGGGGAAACACCATATATTTT. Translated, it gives CASGTGTGGNTIYF.

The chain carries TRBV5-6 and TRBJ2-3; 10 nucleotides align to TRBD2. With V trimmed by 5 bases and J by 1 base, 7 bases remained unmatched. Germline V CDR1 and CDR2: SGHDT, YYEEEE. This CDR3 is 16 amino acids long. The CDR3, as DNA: TGTGCCAGCAGACGTAAAGGACTAGCGGGCACAGATACGCAGTATTTT. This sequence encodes CASRRKGLAGTDTQYF.

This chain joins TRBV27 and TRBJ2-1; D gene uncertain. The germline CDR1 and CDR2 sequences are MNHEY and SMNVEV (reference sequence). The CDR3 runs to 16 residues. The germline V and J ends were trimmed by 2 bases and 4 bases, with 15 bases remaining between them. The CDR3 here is CASSLLGADLYNEQFF. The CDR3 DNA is TGTGCCAGCAGTTTACTGGGCGCTGACCTTTACAATGAGCAGTTCTTC.